The 3 T cell receptor beta chains below were found in one sample sequenced in a study of CD8 T cells in Susac syndrome. Reverse transcription of roughly 0.5 to 1 ug RNA was carried out with random hexamers. TCRdb analysed the immunoSEQ multiplex PCR reads with MiXCR anew, one entry per CDR3 protein. The sample records fewer than 200,000 distinct CDR3 sequences, 85% to 95% being singletons. The sequencing input was CD8+ T cells from PBMCs. All receptors come from a human donor with multiple sclerosis.

The chain carries TRBV15 and TRBJ2-7; TRBD1 matches 9 bases. The CDR3 consists of 15 residues. Germline-derived CDR1 and CDR2 are LNHNV and YYDKDF (reference sequence). With 4 bases clipped from V and 3 bases from J, the junction kept 7 bases outside the gene matches. CDR3 residues: CATSTGTGLDYEQYF. In DNA, the CDR3 is TGTGCCACCAGCACAGGGACAGGGTTAGACTACGAGCAGTACTTC.

The chain joins TRBV11-1 to TRBJ1-1; 10 bases agree with TRBD1. With V trimmed by 3 bases and J by 3 bases, 7 bases remained unmatched. CDR1 is SGHAT, CDR2 FQDESV, per germline (reference sequence). The CDR3 spans 16 residues. This CDR3 is CASSFGQGGLHTEAFF. CDR3 bases: TGTGCCAGCAGCTTCGGACAGGGGGGTTTGCACACTGAAGCTTTCTTT.

The chain has TRBV7-9 and TRBJ2-7; 8 positions match TRBD1. CDR1 is SEHNR, CDR2 FQNEAQ, per germline (reference sequence). The CDR3 runs to 15 residues. V shed 5 bases and J 2 bases; nucleotides not matched to a gene: 8. CDR3 amino acids: CASSGAGTGPYEQYF. In nucleotides, the CDR3 is TGTGCCAGCAGCGGTGCCGGGACAGGCCCCTACGAGCAGTACTTC. Drawing the rest from reference TRBV7-9 and TRBJ2-7, the complete variable domain is DTGVSQNPRHKITKRGQNVTFRCDPISEHNRLYWYRQTLGQGPEFLTYFQNEAQLEKSRLLSDRFSAERPKGSFSTLEIQRTEQGDSAMYLCASSGAGTGPYEQYFGPGTRLTVT.